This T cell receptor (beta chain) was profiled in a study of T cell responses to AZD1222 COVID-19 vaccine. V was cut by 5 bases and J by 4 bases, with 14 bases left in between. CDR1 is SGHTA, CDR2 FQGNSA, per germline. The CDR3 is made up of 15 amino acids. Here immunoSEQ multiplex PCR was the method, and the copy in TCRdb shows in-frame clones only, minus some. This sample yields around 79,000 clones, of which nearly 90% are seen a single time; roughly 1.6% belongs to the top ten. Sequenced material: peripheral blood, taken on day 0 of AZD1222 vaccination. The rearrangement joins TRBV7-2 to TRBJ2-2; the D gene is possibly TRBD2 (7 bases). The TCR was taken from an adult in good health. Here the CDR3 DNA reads TGTGCCAGCAGCCGCCGGGGGGCCGGCACCGGGGAGCTGTTTTTT. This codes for CASSRRGAGTGELFF.